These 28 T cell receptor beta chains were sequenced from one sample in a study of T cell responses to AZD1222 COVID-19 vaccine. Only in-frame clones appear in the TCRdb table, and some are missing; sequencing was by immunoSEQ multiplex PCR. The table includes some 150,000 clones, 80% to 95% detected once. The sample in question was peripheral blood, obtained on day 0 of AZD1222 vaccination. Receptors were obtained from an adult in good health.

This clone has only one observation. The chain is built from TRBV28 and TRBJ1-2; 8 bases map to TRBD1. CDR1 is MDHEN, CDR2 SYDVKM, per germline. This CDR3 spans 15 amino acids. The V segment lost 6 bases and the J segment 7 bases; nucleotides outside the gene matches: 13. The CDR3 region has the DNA TGTGCCAGCAGAATAACCGGCCAGGGGGCGGGTGGCTACACCTTC. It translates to CASRITGQGAGGYTF.

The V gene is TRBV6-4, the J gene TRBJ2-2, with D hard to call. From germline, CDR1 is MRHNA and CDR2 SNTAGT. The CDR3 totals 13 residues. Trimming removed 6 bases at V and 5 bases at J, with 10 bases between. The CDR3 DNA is TGTGCCAGCAGCCCCTATGGAACCGGGGAGCTGTTTTTT. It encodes CASSPYGTGELFF.

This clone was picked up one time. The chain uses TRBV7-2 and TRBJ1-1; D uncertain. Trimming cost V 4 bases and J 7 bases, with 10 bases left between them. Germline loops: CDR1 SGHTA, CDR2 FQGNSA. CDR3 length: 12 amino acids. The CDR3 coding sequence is TGTGCCAGCAGCTCGAGAGCTTTTGAAGCTTTCTTT. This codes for CASSSRAFEAFF.

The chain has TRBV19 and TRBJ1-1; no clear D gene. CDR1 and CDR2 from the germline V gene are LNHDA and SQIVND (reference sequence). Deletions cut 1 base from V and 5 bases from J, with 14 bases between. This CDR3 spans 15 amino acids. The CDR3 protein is CASSIAEGIKTEAFF. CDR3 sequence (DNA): TGTGCCAGTAGTATAGCTGAAGGGATTAAGACTGAAGCTTTCTTT.

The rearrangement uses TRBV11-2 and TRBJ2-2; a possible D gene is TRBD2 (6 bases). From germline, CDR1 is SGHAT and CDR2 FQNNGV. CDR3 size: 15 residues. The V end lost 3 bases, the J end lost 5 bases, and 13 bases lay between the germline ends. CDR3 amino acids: CASSFRTTWTGELFF. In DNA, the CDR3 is TGTGCCAGCAGCTTCAGGACTACCTGGACCGGGGAGCTGTTTTTT. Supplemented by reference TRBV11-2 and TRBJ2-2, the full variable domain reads EAGVAQSPRYKIIEKRQSVAFWCNPISGHATLYWYQQILGQGPKLLIQFQNNGVVDDSQLPKDRFSAERLKGVDSTLKIQPAKLEDSAVYLCASSFRTTWTGELFFGEGSRLTVL.

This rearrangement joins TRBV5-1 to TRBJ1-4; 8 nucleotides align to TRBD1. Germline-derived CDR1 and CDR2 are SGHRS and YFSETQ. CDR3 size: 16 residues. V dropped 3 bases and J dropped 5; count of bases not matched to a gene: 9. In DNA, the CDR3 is TGCGCCAGCAGCTCCACAGGGGGAGAGGGGAATGAAAAACTGTTTTTT. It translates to CASSSTGGEGNEKLFF. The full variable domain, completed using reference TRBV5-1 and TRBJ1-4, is KAGVTQTPRYLIKTRGQQVTLSCSPISGHRSVSWYQQTPGQGLQFLFEYFSETQRNKGNFPGRFSGRQFSNSRSEMNVSTLELGDSALYLCASSSTGGEGNEKLFFGSGTQLSVL.

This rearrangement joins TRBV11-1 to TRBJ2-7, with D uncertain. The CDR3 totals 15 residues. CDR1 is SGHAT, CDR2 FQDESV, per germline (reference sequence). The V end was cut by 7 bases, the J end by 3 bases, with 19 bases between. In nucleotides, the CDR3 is TGTGCCAGCAAATCTAGTGGCAGAGGCGGCTACGAGCAGTACTTC. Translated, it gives CASKSSGRGGYEQYF.

In DNA form, the CDR3 reads TGCAGCGTTGTGGGATTCTTTACCTATGGCTACACCTTC. It yields the protein CSVVGFFTYGYTF. V and J are TRBV29-1 and TRBJ1-2; D unresolved. The germline gives CDR1 SQVTM, CDR2 ANQGSEA. Trimming pared 4 bases from V and 4 bases from J, leaving 13 bases between. The length of the CDR3 is 13 residues.

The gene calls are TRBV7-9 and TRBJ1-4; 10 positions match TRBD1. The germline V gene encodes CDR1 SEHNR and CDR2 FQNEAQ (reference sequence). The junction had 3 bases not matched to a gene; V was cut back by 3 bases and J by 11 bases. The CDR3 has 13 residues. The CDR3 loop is CASSFDRGPKLFF. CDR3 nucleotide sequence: TGTGCCAGCAGCTTCGACAGGGGGCCCAAACTGTTTTTT.

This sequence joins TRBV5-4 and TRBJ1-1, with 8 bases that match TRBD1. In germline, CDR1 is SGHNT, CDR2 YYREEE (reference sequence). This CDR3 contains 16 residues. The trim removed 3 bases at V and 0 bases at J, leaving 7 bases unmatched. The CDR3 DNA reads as TGTGCCAGCAGCTCCTGGAGACAGGGGTTGAACACTGAAGCTTTCTTT. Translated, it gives CASSSWRQGLNTEAFF.

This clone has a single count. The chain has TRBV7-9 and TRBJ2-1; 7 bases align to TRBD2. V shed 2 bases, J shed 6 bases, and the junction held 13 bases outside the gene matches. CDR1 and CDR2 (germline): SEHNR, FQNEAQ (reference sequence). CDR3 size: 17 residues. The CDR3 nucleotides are TGTGCCAGCAGCTTATATTTTGCGGGAGTGGTGGTCAATGAGCAGTTCTTC. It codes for CASSLYFAGVVVNEQFF.

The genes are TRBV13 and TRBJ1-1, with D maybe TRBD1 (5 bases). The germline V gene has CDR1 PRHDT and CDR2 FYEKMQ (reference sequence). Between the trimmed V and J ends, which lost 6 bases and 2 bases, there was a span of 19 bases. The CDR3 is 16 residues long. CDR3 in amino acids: CASSYQGQISNTEAFF. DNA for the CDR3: TGTGCCAGCAGTTACCAGGGCCAAATATCAAACACTGAAGCTTTCTTT.

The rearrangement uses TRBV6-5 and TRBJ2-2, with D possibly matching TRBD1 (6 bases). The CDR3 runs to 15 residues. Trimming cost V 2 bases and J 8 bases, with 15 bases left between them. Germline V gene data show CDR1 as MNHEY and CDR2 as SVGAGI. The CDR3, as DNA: TGTGCCAGCAGTTACCTAGGGACATTTGCTGGGGAGCTGTTTTTT. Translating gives CASSYLGTFAGELFF.

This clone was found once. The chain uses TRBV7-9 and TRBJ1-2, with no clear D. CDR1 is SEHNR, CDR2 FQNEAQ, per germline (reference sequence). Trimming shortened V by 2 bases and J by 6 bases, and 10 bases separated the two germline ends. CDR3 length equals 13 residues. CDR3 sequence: CASSLYGDNGYTF. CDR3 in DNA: TGTGCCAGCAGCTTATACGGGGATAATGGCTACACCTTC.

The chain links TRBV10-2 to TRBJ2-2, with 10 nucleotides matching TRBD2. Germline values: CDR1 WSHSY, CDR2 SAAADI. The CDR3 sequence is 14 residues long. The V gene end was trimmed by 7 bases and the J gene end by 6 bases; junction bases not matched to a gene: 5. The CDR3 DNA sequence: TGCGCCAGCACCCTAGCGGGAGTAGCCGGGGAGCTGTTTTTT. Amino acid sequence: CASTLAGVAGELFF.

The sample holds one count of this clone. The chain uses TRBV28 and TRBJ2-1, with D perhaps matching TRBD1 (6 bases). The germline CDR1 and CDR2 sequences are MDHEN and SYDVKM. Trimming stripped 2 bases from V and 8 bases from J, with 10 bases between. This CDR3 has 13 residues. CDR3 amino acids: CASSLAGVDEQFF. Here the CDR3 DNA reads TGTGCCAGCAGTTTAGCAGGGGTGGATGAGCAGTTCTTC.

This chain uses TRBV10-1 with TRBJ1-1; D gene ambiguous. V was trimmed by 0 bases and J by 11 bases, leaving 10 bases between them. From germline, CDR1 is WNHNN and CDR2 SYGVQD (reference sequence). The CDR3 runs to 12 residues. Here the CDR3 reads CASSESPHGAFF. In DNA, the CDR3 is TGCGCCAGCAGTGAGTCGCCGCACGGGGCTTTCTTT.

CDR3 in DNA: TGTGCCACCAGCAGAACTTTAACGGGGCAGGGGGAGGACACCATATATTTT. Translated, it gives CATSRTLTGQGEDTIYF. The J gene is TRBJ1-3, the V gene TRBV15; 7 nucleotides match TRBD1. Germline-derived CDR1 and CDR2 are LNHNV and YYDKDF (reference sequence). The CDR3 loop spans 17 amino acids. J lost 8 bases, V lost 2 bases, and 15 bases had no gene match.

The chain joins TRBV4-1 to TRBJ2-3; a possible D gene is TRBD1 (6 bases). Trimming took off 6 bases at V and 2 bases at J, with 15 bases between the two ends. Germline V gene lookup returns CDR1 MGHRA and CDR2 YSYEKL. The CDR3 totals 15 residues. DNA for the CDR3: TGCGCCAGCAGTCGTCGGGACACCTCCACAGATACGCAGTATTTT. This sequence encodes CASSRRDTSTDTQYF.

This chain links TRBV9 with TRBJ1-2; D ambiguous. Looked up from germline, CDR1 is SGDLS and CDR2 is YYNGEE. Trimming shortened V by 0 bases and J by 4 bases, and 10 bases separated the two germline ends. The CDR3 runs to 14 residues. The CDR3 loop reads CASSVGGPPYGYTF. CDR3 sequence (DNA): TGTGCCAGCAGCGTAGGTGGGCCGCCCTATGGCTACACCTTC. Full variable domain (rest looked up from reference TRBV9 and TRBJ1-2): DSGVTQTPKHLITATGQRVTLRCSPRSGDLSVYWYQQSLDQGLQFLIQYYNGEERAKGNILERFSAQQFPDLHSELNLSSLELGDSALYFCASSVGGPPYGYTFGSGTRLTVV.

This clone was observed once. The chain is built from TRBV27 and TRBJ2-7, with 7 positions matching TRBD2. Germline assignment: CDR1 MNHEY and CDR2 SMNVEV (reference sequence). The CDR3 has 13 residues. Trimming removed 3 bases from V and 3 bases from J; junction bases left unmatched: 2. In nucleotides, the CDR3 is TGTGCCAGCAGTTTGGGGGGGGACTACGAGCAGTACTTC. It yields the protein CASSLGGDYEQYF.

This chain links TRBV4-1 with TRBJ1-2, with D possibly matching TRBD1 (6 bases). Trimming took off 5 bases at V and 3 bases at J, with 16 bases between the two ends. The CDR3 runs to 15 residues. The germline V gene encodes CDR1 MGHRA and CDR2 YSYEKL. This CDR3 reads CASSSTYGQHYGYTF. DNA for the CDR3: TGCGCCAGCAGCTCAACTTATGGACAGCACTATGGCTACACCTTC.

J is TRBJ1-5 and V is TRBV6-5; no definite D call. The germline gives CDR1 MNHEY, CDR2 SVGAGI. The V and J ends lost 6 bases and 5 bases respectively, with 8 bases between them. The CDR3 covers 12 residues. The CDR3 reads CASRSGDQPQHF. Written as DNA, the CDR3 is TGTGCCAGCAGAAGTGGGGATCAGCCCCAGCATTTT.

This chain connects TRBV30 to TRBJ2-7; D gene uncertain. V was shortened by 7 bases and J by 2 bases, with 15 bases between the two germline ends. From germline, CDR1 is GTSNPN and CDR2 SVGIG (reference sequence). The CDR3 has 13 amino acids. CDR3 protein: CASSFELAYEQYF. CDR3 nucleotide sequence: TGTGCCTCGAGCTTTGAATTAGCCTACGAGCAGTACTTC.

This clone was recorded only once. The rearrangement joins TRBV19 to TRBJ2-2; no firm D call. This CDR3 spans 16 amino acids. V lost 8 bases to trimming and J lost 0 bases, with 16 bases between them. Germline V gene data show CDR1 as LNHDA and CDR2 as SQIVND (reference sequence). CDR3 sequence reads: CASSWTADANTGELFF. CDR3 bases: TGTGCCAGTTCCTGGACCGCAGATGCGAACACCGGGGAGCTGTTTTTT.

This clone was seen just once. The CDR3 region is CASSSPDRGTEAFF. The CDR3 bases are TGTGCCAGCAGTTCCCCGGACAGGGGCACTGAAGCTTTCTTT. The genes are TRBV6-5 and TRBJ1-1; 9 bases line up with TRBD1. Unmatched junction bases numbered 4, after V lost 4 bases and J lost 4 bases. CDR1 MNHEY and CDR2 SVGAGI come from the germline V gene. The CDR3 is 14 residues long.

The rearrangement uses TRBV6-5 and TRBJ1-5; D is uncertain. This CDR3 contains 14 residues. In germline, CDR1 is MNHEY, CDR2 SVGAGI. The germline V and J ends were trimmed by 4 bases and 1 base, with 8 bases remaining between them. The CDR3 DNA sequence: TGTGCCAGCAGTTCAACAGAAAGCAATCAGCCCCAGCATTTT. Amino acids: CASSSTESNQPQHF.

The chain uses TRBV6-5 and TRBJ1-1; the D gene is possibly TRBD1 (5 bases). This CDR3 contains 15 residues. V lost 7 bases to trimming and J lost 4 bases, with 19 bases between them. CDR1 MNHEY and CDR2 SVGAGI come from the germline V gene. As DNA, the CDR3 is TGTGCCAGCACTTTACGTCCCGCAGGGCGCACTGAAGCTTTCTTT. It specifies CASTLRPAGRTEAFF.